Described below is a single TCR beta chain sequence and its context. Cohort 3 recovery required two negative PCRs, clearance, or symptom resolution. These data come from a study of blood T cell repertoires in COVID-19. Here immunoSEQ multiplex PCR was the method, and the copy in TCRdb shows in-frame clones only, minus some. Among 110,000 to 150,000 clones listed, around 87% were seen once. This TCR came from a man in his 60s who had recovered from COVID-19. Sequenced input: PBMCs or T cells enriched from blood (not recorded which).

The CDR3 loop reads CASSLEPPSSYEQYF. The CDR3 coding sequence is TGCGCCAGCAGCTTGGAACCGCCGAGCTCCTACGAGCAGTACTTC. V gene TRBV5-1 combines with J gene TRBJ2-7; D call uncertain. Germline lookup yields CDR1 SGHRS and CDR2 YFSETQ. The CDR3 runs 15 residues. Trimming took off 0 bases at V and 0 bases at J, with 10 bases between the two ends.